This T cell receptor (beta chain) was sequenced for a study of cytomegalovirus exposure and HLA in healthy donors. The wider study: Clustering assigned 81% of the 350 to 450 genotyped donors to the Caucasian-associated ancestry cluster. Study findings and constraints: Available immune exposure information covered CMV serostatus only. Researchers reported in a later analysis that a missense DCLRE1C variant was tied to TCR beta V- and J-gene trimming.

The donors were healthy bone marrow donors. In the case of this clone: Its target is unknown.

Germline lookup yields CDR1 MNHEY and CDR2 SVGAGI. The CDR3 runs to 14 residues. Deletions cut 6 bases from V and 3 bases from J, with 14 bases between. Use of 60 Vbeta and 13 Jbeta primers characterized the PCR. TCRdb's table, derived via immunoSEQ multiplex PCR, lists solely in-frame clones and lacks some. The table shows about 100,000 clones, with around 77% occurring only once. The chain carries TRBV6-5 and TRBJ1-1, with D perhaps TRBD1 (5 bases). The source of this sequence is a man aged 30 to 39 in good health and CMV-seronegative. Sequenced material: PBMCs. This chain's CDR3 is CASRSRGGDTEAFF. The CDR3 DNA is TGTGCCAGCAGAAGCCGCGGGGGAGACACTGAAGCTTTCTTT.